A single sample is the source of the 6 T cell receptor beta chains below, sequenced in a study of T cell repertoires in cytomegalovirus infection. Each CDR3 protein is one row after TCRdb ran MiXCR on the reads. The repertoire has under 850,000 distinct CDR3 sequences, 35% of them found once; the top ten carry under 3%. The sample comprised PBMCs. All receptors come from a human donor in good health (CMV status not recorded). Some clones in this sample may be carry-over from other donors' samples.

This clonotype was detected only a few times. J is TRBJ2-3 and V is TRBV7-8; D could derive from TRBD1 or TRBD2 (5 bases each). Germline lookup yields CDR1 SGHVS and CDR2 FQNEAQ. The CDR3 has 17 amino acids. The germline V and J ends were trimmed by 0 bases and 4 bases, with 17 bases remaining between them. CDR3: CASSLAPIRGAADTQYF. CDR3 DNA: TGTGCCAGCAGCTTAGCGCCAATACGAGGGGCGGCAGATACGCAGTATTTT.

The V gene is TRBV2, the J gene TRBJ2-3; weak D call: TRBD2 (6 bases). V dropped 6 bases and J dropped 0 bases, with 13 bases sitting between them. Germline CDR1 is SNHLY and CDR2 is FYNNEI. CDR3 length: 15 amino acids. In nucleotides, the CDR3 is TGTGCCAGCAGAGCGGGTGGAAAGAGCACAGATACGCAGTATTTT. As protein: CASRAGGKSTDTQYF.

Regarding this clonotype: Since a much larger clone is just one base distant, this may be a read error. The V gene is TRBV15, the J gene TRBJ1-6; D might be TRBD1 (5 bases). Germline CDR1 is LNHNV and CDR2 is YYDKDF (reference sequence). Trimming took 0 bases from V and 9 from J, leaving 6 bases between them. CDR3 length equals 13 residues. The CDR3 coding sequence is TGTGCCACCAGCAGAGATCAGGGTTCACCCCTCCACTTT. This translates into CATSRDQGSPLHF.

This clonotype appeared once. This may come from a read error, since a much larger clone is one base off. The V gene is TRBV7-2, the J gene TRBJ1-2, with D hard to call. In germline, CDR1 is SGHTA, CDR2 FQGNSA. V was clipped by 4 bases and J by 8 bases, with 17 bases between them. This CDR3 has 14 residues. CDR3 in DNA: TGTGCCAGCAGCTCGCATGGAGGGATGGGGGGCTACACCTTC. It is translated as CASSSHGGMGGYTF.

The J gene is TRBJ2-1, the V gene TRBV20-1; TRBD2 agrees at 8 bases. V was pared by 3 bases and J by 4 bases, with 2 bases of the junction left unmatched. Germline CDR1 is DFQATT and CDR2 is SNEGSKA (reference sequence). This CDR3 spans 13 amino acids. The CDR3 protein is CSASGRAYNEQFF. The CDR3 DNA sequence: TGCAGTGCTAGCGGGAGGGCTTACAATGAGCAGTTCTTC.

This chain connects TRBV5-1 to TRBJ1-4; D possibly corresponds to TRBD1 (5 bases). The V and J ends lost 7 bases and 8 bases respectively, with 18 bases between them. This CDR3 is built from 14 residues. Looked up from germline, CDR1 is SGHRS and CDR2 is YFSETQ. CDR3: CASPGGRRNEKLFF. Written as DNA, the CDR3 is TGCGCCAGCCCGGGGGGTCGACGGAACGAAAAACTGTTTTTT. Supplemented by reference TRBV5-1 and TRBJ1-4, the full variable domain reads KAGVTQTPRYLIKTRGQQVTLSCSPISGHRSVSWYQQTPGQGLQFLFEYFSETQRNKGNFPGRFSGRQFSNSRSEMNVSTLELGDSALYLCASPGGRRNEKLFFGSGTQLSVL.